This T cell receptor beta chain emerged from a study of blood T cell repertoires in COVID-19. Study-wide context: Researchers got acute and convalescent COVID-19 samples from the United States, Italy and Spain. The analysed material was cDNA or gDNA that came from T cells, B-cell-depleted T cells, or PBMCs.

Profiled with immunoSEQ multiplex PCR; TCRdb holds only in-frame clones, not every one. The table has over 55,000 clones, about 88% seen once. The germline CDR1 and CDR2 sequences are SGHDT and YYEEEE. CDR3 length: 13 amino acids. V was cut by 6 bases and J by 1 base, with 11 bases left in between. The sequencing input was peripheral blood. The clonotype was recovered from a human donor with active COVID-19. The donor label of this sample is uncertain. The chain has TRBV5-6 and TRBJ2-7, with TRBD1 as a possible D gene (6 bases). The CDR3 spells CASIKGGSYEQYF. The CDR3 DNA sequence: TGTGCCAGCATTAAAGGGGGTTCCTACGAGCAGTACTTC.